This T cell receptor (beta chain) was profiled in a study of blood T cell repertoires in COVID-19. Study information: PBMCs, B-cell-depleted T cells, or T cells were the source of the cDNA or gDNA that made up the material.

In the authors' workflow: Estimation of nucleated cell counts was performed using reference gene primer amplification. Sequencing used immunoSEQ multiplex PCR; TCRdb keeps in-frame clones, though not all of them. V, J and clone size are those of that table, while D and trimming were read from the DNA. There are 350,000 to 400,000 clones in the sample; roughly 90% occur only once, and 1.5% to 2% lies in the top ten. Enrolled through a virtual design, the participants were between about 18 and 89 years of age and came from approximately 25 US areas. The sample taken for sequencing was PBMCs or T cells enriched from blood (not recorded which). This receptor was obtained from a woman aged 30 to 39 who had recovered from COVID-19.

The CDR3 region is CASSSVAGAYEQYF. The CDR3 DNA reads as TGCGCCAGCAGCTCAGTTGCGGGCGCCTACGAGCAGTACTTC. The chain is built from TRBV5-1 and TRBJ2-7; D perhaps matches TRBD2 (5 bases). The CDR3 runs to 14 residues. Trimming took off 3 bases at V and 2 bases at J, with 12 bases between the two ends. The germline V gene encodes CDR1 SGHRS and CDR2 YFSETQ.